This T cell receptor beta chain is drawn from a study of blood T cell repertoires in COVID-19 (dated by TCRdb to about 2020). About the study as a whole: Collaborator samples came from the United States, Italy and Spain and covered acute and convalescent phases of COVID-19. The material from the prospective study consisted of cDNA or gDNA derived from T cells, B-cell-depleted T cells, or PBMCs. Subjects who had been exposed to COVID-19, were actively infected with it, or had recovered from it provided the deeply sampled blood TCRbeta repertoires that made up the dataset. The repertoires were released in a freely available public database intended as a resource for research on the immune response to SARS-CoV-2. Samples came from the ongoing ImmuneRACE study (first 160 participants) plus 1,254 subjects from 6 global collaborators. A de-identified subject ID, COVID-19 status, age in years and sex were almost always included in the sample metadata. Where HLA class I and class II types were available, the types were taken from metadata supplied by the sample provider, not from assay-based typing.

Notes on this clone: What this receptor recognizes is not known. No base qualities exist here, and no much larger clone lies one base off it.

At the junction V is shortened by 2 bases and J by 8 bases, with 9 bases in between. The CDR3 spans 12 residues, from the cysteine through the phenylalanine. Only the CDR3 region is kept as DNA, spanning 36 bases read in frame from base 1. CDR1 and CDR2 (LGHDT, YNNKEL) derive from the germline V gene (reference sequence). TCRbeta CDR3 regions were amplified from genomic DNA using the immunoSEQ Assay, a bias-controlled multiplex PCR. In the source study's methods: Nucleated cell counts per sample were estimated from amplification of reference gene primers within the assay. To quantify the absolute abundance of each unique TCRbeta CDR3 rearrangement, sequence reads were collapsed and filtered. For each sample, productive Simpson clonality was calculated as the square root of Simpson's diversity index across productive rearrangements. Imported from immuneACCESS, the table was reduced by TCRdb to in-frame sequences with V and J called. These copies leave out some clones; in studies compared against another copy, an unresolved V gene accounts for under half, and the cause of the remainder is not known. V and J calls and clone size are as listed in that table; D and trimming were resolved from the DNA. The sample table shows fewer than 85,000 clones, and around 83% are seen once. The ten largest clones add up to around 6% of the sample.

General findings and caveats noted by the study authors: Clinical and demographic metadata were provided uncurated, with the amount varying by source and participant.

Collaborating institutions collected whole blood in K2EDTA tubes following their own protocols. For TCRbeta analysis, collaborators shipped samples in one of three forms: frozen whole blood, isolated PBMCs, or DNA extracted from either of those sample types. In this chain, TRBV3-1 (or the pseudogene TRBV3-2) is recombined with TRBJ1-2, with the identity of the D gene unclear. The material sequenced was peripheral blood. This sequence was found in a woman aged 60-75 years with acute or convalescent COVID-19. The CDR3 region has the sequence CASSQLEVGYTF. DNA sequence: TGTGCCAGCAGCCAACTCGAGGTGGGCTACACCTTC.